One sample yielded the 25 T cell receptor beta chains listed below, sequenced in a study of blood T cell repertoires in COVID-19. The repertoire was sequenced with immunoSEQ multiplex PCR; TCRdb's copy has only in-frame clones and lacks some. The table has a few hundred thousand clones, roughly nine tenths seen once. Sequenced material: peripheral blood. These receptors came from a woman aged 45 to 65 with acute or convalescent COVID-19.

The J gene is TRBJ2-3, the V gene TRBV6-5; no reliable D call. Per the germline V gene, CDR1 is MNHEY and CDR2 is SVGAGI. V was clipped by 0 bases and J by 0 bases, with 10 bases between them. The CDR3 has 16 residues. In nucleotides, the CDR3 is TGTGCCAGCAGTTACTCGAGCGCGATGAGCACAGATACGCAGTATTTT. Residues: CASSYSSAMSTDTQYF.

V gene TRBV7-2 combines with J gene TRBJ2-1; 8 positions match TRBD1. The CDR3 runs to 14 residues. Per germline, CDR1 SGHTA and CDR2 FQGNSA. After removal of 5 bases from V and 2 bases from J, the junction contained 2 bases not matched to a gene. The CDR3 DNA sequence: TGTGCCAGCAGCAGGACAGGGACCTACAATGAGCAGTTCTTC. This gives the protein CASSRTGTYNEQFF. The entire variable domain, with the rest obtained from reference TRBV7-2 and TRBJ2-1, is as follows: GAGVSQSPSNKVTEKGKDVELRCDPISGHTALYWYRQSLGQGLEFLIYFQGNSAPDKSGLPSDRFSAERTGGSVSTLTIQRTQQEDSAVYLCASSRTGTYNEQFFGPGTRLTVL.

This chain links TRBV6-5 with TRBJ2-7, with D possibly TRBD2 on 5 matching bases. Trimming left V 0 bases short and J 4 bases short, with 10 bases between. Germline CDR1 and CDR2: MNHEY and SVGAGI. The CDR3 is made up of 14 amino acids. CDR3 nucleotides: TGTGCCAGCAGTTACTCGAGATCGGGGTACGAGCAGTACTTC. Translating gives CASSYSRSGYEQYF.

Comment on this clone: The sample holds other DNA sequences that translate to the same CDR3. This rearrangement joins TRBV5-1 to TRBJ2-1, with 11 nucleotides matching TRBD2. The germline V gene encodes CDR1 SGHRS and CDR2 YFSETQ. There are 15 residues in the CDR3. J gave up 3 bases and V 4 bases, and 3 bases lay outside the gene matches. CDR3 nucleotide sequence: TGCGCCAGCAGCCAGACTAGCGGGAACTACAATGAGCAGTTCTTC. Its translation is CASSQTSGNYNEQFF.

Only a few counts were recorded for this clone. This sequence joins TRBV9 and TRBJ2-3, with 9 positions matching TRBD2. The CDR3 is made up of 20 amino acids. Germline V gives CDR1 SGDLS, CDR2 YYNGEE. V lost 3 bases to trimming and J lost 1 base; unmatched junction nucleotides: 18. In nucleotides, the CDR3 is TGTGCCAGCAGCGCCCCCTGGCGGCGGGGGGGCCGAGTTGGCACAGATACGCAGTATTTT. The encoded protein is CASSAPWRRGGRVGTDTQYF.

This chain joins TRBV29-1 and TRBJ2-7; TRBD1 matches 7 bases. The CDR3 loop spans 14 amino acids. The ends lost 6 bases at V and 2 bases at J; junction bases unmatched: 10. The germline V gene encodes CDR1 SQVTM and CDR2 ANQGSEA. This CDR3 is CSVHLQGQPYEQYF. In DNA form, the CDR3 reads TGCAGCGTCCATCTACAGGGGCAACCCTACGAGCAGTACTTC.

This sequence joins TRBV27 and TRBJ1-3, with a possible D match to TRBD1 (6 bases). Trimming pared 6 bases from V and 0 bases from J, leaving 21 bases between. The CDR3 has 18 amino acids. Germline V gene lookup returns CDR1 MNHEY and CDR2 SMNVEV (reference sequence). The CDR3 here is CASRRTTAGDISGNTIYF. CDR3 DNA: TGTGCCAGCAGGCGAACCACCGCAGGGGATATCTCTGGAAACACCATATATTTT.

The chain joins TRBV7-2 to TRBJ1-2, with D unresolved. The CDR3 covers 13 residues. Germline CDR1 SGHTA, CDR2 FQGNSA. V gave up 1 base and J gave up 4 bases, with 7 bases separating them. The CDR3 bases are TGTGCCAGCAGCTTAGTCGGGAGCTATGGCTACACCTTC. Its protein is CASSLVGSYGYTF.

CDR3 sequence reads: CASSVDGDYGYTF. CDR3 DNA: TGTGCCAGCAGCGTTGACGGGGACTATGGCTACACCTTC. The chain uses TRBV5-4 and TRBJ1-2; unclear D gene. The CDR3 sequence is 13 residues long. From germline, CDR1 is SGHNT and CDR2 YYREEE (reference sequence). Deletions cut 4 bases from V and 3 bases from J, with 10 bases between.

The chain recombines TRBV12-3 or TRBV12-4 with TRBJ1-4; the D gene is possibly TRBD1 (5 bases). The CDR3 runs to 13 residues. V lost 4 bases and J lost 8, with 11 bases in between. This chain's CDR3 is CASSWGGEEKLFF. In DNA, the CDR3 is TGTGCCAGCAGTTGGGGGGGAGAGGAAAAACTGTTTTTT.

Points on this clone: One end of the junction is discordant with germline, which a read error may explain. This chain connects TRBV28 to TRBJ2-7; TRBD1 aligns across 9 bases. The CDR3 contains 11 residues. Germline values: CDR1 MDHEN, CDR2 SYDVKM. In DNA, the CDR3 is TGTGCCAGCACCAACGGGACAGGGACTAACTTC. Encoded protein: CASTNGTGTNF.

The chain carries TRBV5-6 and TRBJ2-7; D gene unclear. Germline lookup yields CDR1 SGHDT and CDR2 YYEEEE. CDR3 length equals 14 residues. Trimming cost V 0 bases and J 3 bases, with 10 bases left between them. The CDR3 loop is CASSLGRSSYEQYF. The CDR3 DNA reads as TGTGCCAGCAGCTTGGGGCGGAGTAGCTACGAGCAGTACTTC.

J is TRBJ2-7 and V is TRBV11-3; D possibly corresponds to TRBD2 (5 bases). V was trimmed by 1 base and J by 7 bases, leaving 8 bases between them. CDR3 size: 12 residues. Germline CDR1 reads SGHNT; CDR2 reads YENEEA. The CDR3 DNA is TGTGCCAGCAGCTTAGTACCGGGGGAGCAGTACTTC. Translating it yields CASSLVPGEQYF.

The CDR3 DNA follows: TGTGCCAGCAGCGTTCCGACTAGCGGGGGGGTAGTGAATGAGCAGTTCTTC. The encoded protein is CASSVPTSGGVVNEQFF. The chain recombines TRBV9 with TRBJ2-1; 14 bases align to TRBD2. Germline V lookup: CDR1 SGDLS, CDR2 YYNGEE. With 2 bases clipped from V and 7 bases from J, the junction kept 8 bases outside the gene matches. The CDR3 extends over 17 amino acids.

The chain employs TRBV4-3 and TRBJ2-7, with D perhaps matching TRBD2 (8 bases). This CDR3 spans 16 amino acids. V was shortened by 0 bases and J by 7 bases, with 19 bases between the two germline ends. The germline V gene has CDR1 LGHNA and CDR2 YSLEER. CDR3 DNA: TGCGCCAGCAGCCAAGACTGGGACAGCGGGGGAGGGGAGCAGTACTTC. It specifies CASSQDWDSGGGEQYF.

V and J are TRBV7-8 and TRBJ2-5; TRBD2 agrees at 16 bases. Trimming cost V 5 bases and J 2 bases; bases outside gene matches: 8. The CDR3 runs to 18 residues. Germline V gene sequence: CDR1 SGHVS, CDR2 FQNEAQ. The chain's CDR3 is CASSPLEGLAGGQETQYF. CDR3 sequence (DNA): TGTGCCAGCAGCCCGCTGGAGGGACTAGCGGGGGGGCAAGAGACCCAGTACTTC.

This chain joins TRBV5-1 and TRBJ2-5; 7 bases are shared with TRBD1. Germline loops: CDR1 SGHRS, CDR2 YFSETQ. The CDR3 sequence is 13 residues long. Trimming took 4 bases from V and 3 from J; bases not matched to a gene: 3. The CDR3 region has the DNA TGCGCCAGCAGCCGGGACAGCAAAGAGACCCAGTACTTC. It is translated as CASSRDSKETQYF.

In regard to this clone: Other nucleotide sequences in the sample specify the same CDR3. The chain recombines TRBV18 with TRBJ2-3; unclear D gene. CDR1 is KGHSH, CDR2 LQKENI, per germline. Trimming cost V 2 bases and J 0 bases, with 3 bases left between them. The CDR3 is 13 amino acids. CDR3 coding DNA: TGTGCCAGCTCACCATCTAGCACAGATACGCAGTATTTT. Translation: CASSPSSTDTQYF.

This clone was seen once. J is TRBJ2-2 and V is TRBV27, with 7 bases aligning to TRBD1. Germline values: CDR1 MNHEY, CDR2 SMNVEV (reference sequence). V dropped 6 bases and J dropped 4; count of bases not matched to a gene: 11. This CDR3 region has 16 residues. Written as DNA, the CDR3 is TGTGCCAGCAGCCCAGAACCGGGACAGACCACCGGGGAGCTGTTTTTT. Translating gives CASSPEPGQTTGELFF.

The chain has TRBV5-4 and TRBJ1-4, with D tentatively TRBD1 (6 bases). The CDR3 has 16 residues. Per the germline V gene, CDR1 is SGHNT and CDR2 is YYREEE (reference sequence). Trimming shortened V by 4 bases and J by 0 bases, and 13 bases separated the two germline ends. The CDR3 sequence: CASSTGQPATNEKLFF. The CDR3 nucleotides read TGTGCCAGCAGCACCGGACAGCCCGCAACTAATGAAAAACTGTTTTTT. Together with reference TRBV5-4 and TRBJ1-4, the CDR3 gives the full variable domain: ETGVTQSPTHLIKTRGQQVTLRCSSQSGHNTVSWYQQALGQGPQFIFQYYREEENGRGNFPPRFSGLQFPNYSSELNVNALELDDSALYLCASSTGQPATNEKLFFGSGTQLSVL.

The rearrangement links TRBV7-2 to TRBJ2-7; perhaps TRBD2 as D (5 bases). V was cut by 7 bases and J by 6 bases, with 22 bases left in between. Germline loops: CDR1 SGHTA, CDR2 FQGNSA. The CDR3 spans 15 residues. CDR3 sequence reads: CASTPLGLLASEQYF. For the CDR3, the DNA is TGTGCCAGCACTCCTCTTGGACTCCTTGCCTCCGAGCAGTACTTC. Full variable domain (rest looked up from reference TRBV7-2 and TRBJ2-7): GAGVSQSPSNKVTEKGKDVELRCDPISGHTALYWYRQSLGQGLEFLIYFQGNSAPDKSGLPSDRFSAERTGGSVSTLTIQRTQQEDSAVYLCASTPLGLLASEQYFGPGTRLTVT.

The chain is built from TRBV5-6 and TRBJ1-1, with unresolved D. In germline, CDR1 is SGHDT, CDR2 YYEEEE. This CDR3 has 15 residues. The V end lost 2 bases, the J end lost 1 base, and 12 bases lay between the germline ends. CDR3 nucleotides: TGTGCCAGCAGCTTCTATAGCGACGGGAACACTGAAGCTTTCTTT. Translation: CASSFYSDGNTEAFF.

V is TRBV6-6 and J is TRBJ1-4; possibly TRBD1 for D (6 bases). Germline lookup yields CDR1 MNHNY and CDR2 SVGAGI (reference sequence). Trimming pared 6 bases from V and 2 bases from J, leaving 16 bases between. The CDR3 sequence is 16 residues long. CDR3 residues: CASSLGTLNTNEKLFF. The CDR3 DNA reads as TGTGCCAGCAGCCTTGGGACATTGAATACTAATGAAAAACTGTTTTTT.

This rearrangement joins TRBV3-1 (or the pseudogene TRBV3-2) to TRBJ2-5, with 7 bases aligning to TRBD2. Trimming cost V 5 bases and J 0 bases; bases outside gene matches: 18. In germline, CDR1 is LGHDT, CDR2 YNNKEL (reference sequence). The CDR3 covers 19 residues. The CDR3 loop is CASSDFLGGSKRYQETQYF. In nucleotides, the CDR3 is TGTGCCAGCAGCGATTTTCTCGGCGGGAGTAAGAGGTACCAAGAGACCCAGTACTTC.

This clone occurred once. This chain connects TRBV5-5 to TRBJ2-5; 15 bases map to TRBD2. The CDR3 totals 17 residues. Germline-derived CDR1 and CDR2 are SGHKS and YYEKEE (reference sequence). V trimming: 4 bases; J trimming: 5 bases; junction bases outside the gene matches: 9. The CDR3 nucleotides are TGTGCCAGCAGCCCCCCGGGACTAGCGGGGGGAGGGGAGACCCAGTACTTC. Its protein product is CASSPPGLAGGGETQYF. Filled out from reference TRBV5-5 and TRBJ2-5, the complete variable domain reads DAGVTQSPTHLIKTRGQQVTLRCSPISGHKSVSWYQQVLGQGPQFIFQYYEKEERGRGNFPDRFSARQFPNYSSELNVNALLLGDSALYLCASSPPGLAGGGETQYFGPGTRLLVL.